The 12 T cell receptor beta chains presented below share a single source sample, sequenced in a study of identical twins. MiXCR, applied by TCRdb to the 5' RACE reads, yields one record per CDR3 protein. The sample comprises 250,000 to 350,000 distinct CDR3 sequences, just under 9.5% of which are singletons, and 6% to 8.5% rests with the top ten. These sequences were also reported in another study, on yellow fever vaccine responses in identical twins.

The specimen was CD8+ T cells sorted from blood. These TCRs come from a woman between 18 and 30 years old in good health.

The chain links TRBV27 to TRBJ1-2; no reliable D call. There are 14 residues in the CDR3. Germline CDR1 and CDR2: MNHEY and SMNVEV (reference sequence). Deletions cut 0 bases from V and 4 bases from J, with 9 bases between. This CDR3 reads CASSLSGPGYGYTF. CDR3 sequence (DNA): TGTGCCAGCAGTTTATCTGGGCCCGGCTATGGCTACACCTTC.

This clonotype was seen only a few times. The genes are TRBV2 and TRBJ2-3, with 7 nucleotides matching TRBD2. Germline CDR1 SNHLY, CDR2 FYNNEI. The CDR3 totals 16 residues. V gave up 2 bases and J gave up 2 bases; unmatched junction bases: 7. The CDR3 DNA follows: TGTGCCAGCAGTGAACCCGAGACTAGCTCCACAGATACGCAGTATTTT. It specifies CASSEPETSSTDTQYF.

This clonotype was counted ten times or more. The CDR3 DNA is TGTGCCAGCAGCCGAGTCAGGGATGAGCAGTTCTTC. Its protein is CASSRVRDEQFF. V gene TRBV27 combines with J gene TRBJ2-1; D perhaps matches TRBD1 (5 bases). Trimming shortened V by 6 bases and J by 8 bases, and 11 bases separated the two germline ends. The length of the CDR3 is 12 residues. Germline CDR1 is MNHEY and CDR2 is SMNVEV (reference sequence).

V gene TRBV4-3 combines with J gene TRBJ2-7; D may correspond to TRBD1 or TRBD2 (6 bases each). The CDR3 is made up of 15 amino acids. Trimming took off 1 base at V and 2 bases at J, with 12 bases between the two ends. Germline CDR1 is LGHNA and CDR2 is YSLEER. The CDR3 here is CASSQGRGIAYEQYF. CDR3 nucleotide sequence: TGCGCCAGCAGCCAAGGGAGGGGGATAGCCTACGAGCAGTACTTC.

This clonotype appeared many times. J is TRBJ2-7 and V is TRBV7-2; D gene unclear. V dropped 1 base and J dropped 5 bases, with 6 bases sitting between them. Germline CDR1 is SGHTA and CDR2 is FQGNSA. The CDR3 runs 12 residues. The CDR3 reads CASSLGLDEQYF. The CDR3 DNA sequence: TGTGCCAGCAGCTTAGGATTGGACGAGCAGTACTTC.

The sample holds a few counts of this clonotype. The chain links TRBV7-9 to TRBJ2-3; no definite D call. The length of the CDR3 is 16 residues. The germline gives CDR1 SEHNR, CDR2 FQNEAQ (reference sequence). Trimming pared 5 bases from V and 0 bases from J, leaving 15 bases between. For the CDR3, the DNA is TGTGCCAGCAGCGTTACGCGAGTGGAGAGCACAGATACGCAGTATTTT. This gives the protein CASSVTRVESTDTQYF.

The table lists this clonotype with a few counts. The V call is TRBV25-1, the J call TRBJ2-1; possibly TRBD2 for D (5 bases). The CDR3 sequence is 15 residues long. CDR1 and CDR2 from the germline V gene are MGHDK and SYGVNS. V was shortened by 4 bases and J by 5 bases, with 15 bases between the two germline ends. For the CDR3, the DNA is TGTGCCAGCAGTGCGGGGAGACTCCCGCACAATGAGCAGTTCTTC. This gives the protein CASSAGRLPHNEQFF.

This clonotype appeared once. The chain employs TRBV6-4 and TRBJ2-3; TRBD2 matches at 15 bases. The CDR3 covers 20 residues. V trimming: 6 bases; J trimming: 3 bases; junction bases outside the gene matches: 16. Per the germline V gene, CDR1 is MRHNA and CDR2 is SNTAGT. The CDR3 sequence: CASRDRTSGRAFLSTDTQYF. The CDR3 DNA reads as TGTGCCAGCAGGGACAGGACTAGCGGGAGGGCCTTTTTGAGTACAGATACGCAGTATTTT.

This chain joins TRBV7-9 and TRBJ2-7; TRBD1 might be the D (5 bases). V lost 4 bases to trimming and J lost 2 bases, with 9 bases between them. CDR1 and CDR2 (germline): SEHNR, FQNEAQ (reference sequence). This CDR3 has 13 residues. This chain's CDR3 is CASSWPGTYEQYF. DNA of the CDR3: TGTGCCAGCAGCTGGCCAGGGACCTACGAGCAGTACTTC. Using reference TRBV7-9 and TRBJ2-7 for the parts outside the CDR3, the full variable domain is DTGVSQNPRHKITKRGQNVTFRCDPISEHNRLYWYRQTLGQGPEFLTYFQNEAQLEKSRLLSDRFSAERPKGSFSTLEIQRTEQGDSAMYLCASSWPGTYEQYFGPGTRLTVT.

About this clonotype itself: Relative to the germline gene, one junction end is altered; a read error may explain this. CDR3 sequence reads: CAGSSTGDDTEAFF. CDR3 sequence (DNA): TGTGCCGGCAGCTCGACAGGGGATGACACTGAAGCTTTCTTT. The J gene is TRBJ1-1, the V gene TRBV7-3; 8 bases are a match to TRBD1. CDR3 length equals 14 residues. Germline V lookup: CDR1 SGHTA, CDR2 FQGTGA. Variable domain in full (rest from reference TRBV7-3 and TRBJ1-1): GAGVSQTPSNKVTEKGKYVELRCDPISGHTALYWYRQSLGQGPEFLIYFQGTGAADDSGLPNDRFFAVRPEGSVSTLKIQRTERGDSAVYLCAGSSTGDDTEAFFGQGTRLTVV.

The sample holds many counts of this clonotype. V and J are TRBV5-1 and TRBJ1-1, with D hard to call. CDR1 and CDR2 from the germline V gene are SGHRS and YFSETQ. The V gene lost 4 bases and the J gene lost 8 bases, with 21 bases spanning the gap. The CDR3 length is 15 residues. This chain's CDR3 is CASSPPPGLPTEAFF. CDR3 sequence (DNA): TGCGCCAGCAGCCCTCCACCGGGTCTTCCCACCGAAGCTTTCTTT.

The sample holds many counts of this clonotype. V is TRBV5-6 and J is TRBJ2-2; TRBD1 agrees at 8 bases. Germline loops: CDR1 SGHDT, CDR2 YYEEEE. The CDR3 contains 15 residues. Unmatched junction bases numbered 6, after V lost 2 bases and J lost 6 bases. The CDR3: CASSLRQGPAGELFF. CDR3 nucleotide sequence: TGTGCCAGCAGCTTAAGACAGGGGCCCGCCGGGGAGCTGTTTTTT.